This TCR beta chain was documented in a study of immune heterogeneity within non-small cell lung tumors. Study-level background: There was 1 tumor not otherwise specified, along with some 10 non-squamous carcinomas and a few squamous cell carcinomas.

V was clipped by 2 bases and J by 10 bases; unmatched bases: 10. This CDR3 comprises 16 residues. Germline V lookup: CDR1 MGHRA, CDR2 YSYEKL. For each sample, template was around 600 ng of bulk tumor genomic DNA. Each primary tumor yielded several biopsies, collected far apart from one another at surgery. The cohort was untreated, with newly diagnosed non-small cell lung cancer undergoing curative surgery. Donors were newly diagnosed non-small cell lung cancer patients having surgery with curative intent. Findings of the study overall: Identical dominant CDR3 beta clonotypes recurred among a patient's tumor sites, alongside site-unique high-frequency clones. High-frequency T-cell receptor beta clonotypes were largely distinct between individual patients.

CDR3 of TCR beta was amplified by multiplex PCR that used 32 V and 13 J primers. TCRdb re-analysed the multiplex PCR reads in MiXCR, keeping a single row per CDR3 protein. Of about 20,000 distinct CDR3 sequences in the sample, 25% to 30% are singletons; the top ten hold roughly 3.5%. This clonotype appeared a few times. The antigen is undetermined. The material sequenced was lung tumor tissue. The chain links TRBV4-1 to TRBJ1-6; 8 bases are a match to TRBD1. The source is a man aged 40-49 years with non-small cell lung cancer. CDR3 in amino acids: CASSQQRQGALSPLHF. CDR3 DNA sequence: TGCGCCAGCAGCCAACAGAGGCAGGGGGCGTTGTCACCCCTCCACTTT.